This is a list of T cell receptor beta chains from one sample in a study of T-cell memory formation after mild COVID-19. TCRdb recomputed calls from the 5' RACE reads with MiXCR, one row per CDR3 protein. The sample yields about 320,000 distinct CDR3 sequences, over 11% seen once. What was sequenced was PBMCs or a T cell subset sorted from them (not recorded which). These TCRs come from a man in his late teens or twenties who had mild COVID-19 (a few samples of this study predate the infection). Cell type and time point are not known. The CDR3 runs from the conserved cysteine through the conserved F or W.

J gene | V gene | CDR3 protein
TRBJ1-3 | TRBV29-1 | CTRTSGNTIYF
TRBJ2-2 | TRBV7-9 | CASSPARRDLANTGELFF
TRBJ1-2 | TRBV29-1 | CSVKGAEDYGYTF
TRBJ1-5 | TRBV20-1 | CSARGGAGLGNQPQHF
TRBJ1-6 | TRBV6-2/TRBV6-3 | CASTGVENSPLHF
TRBJ2-5 | TRBV20-1 | CSASGTVETQYF
TRBJ2-7 | TRBV4-1 | CASSQPLRSYEQYF
TRBJ2-2 | TRBV18 | CASSPERVNTGELFF
TRBJ1-3 | TRBV20-1 | CSAKAFSGNTIYF
TRBJ2-7 | TRBV27 | CASTNSYEQYF
TRBJ2-5 | TRBV11-2 | CASSYLGQGVETQYF
TRBJ2-1 | TRBV9 | CASSVDGGSSYNEQFF
TRBJ2-1 | TRBV6-5 | CASSNLGGAGNEQFF
TRBJ1-2 | TRBV4-1 | CASSQQKDGNYGYTF
TRBJ2-7 | TRBV6-2/TRBV6-3 | CASSYSGVTYEQYF
TRBJ1-2 | TRBV12-3/TRBV12-4 | CASSPSSVPNYGYTF
TRBJ1-2 | TRBV29-1 | CSVDSLHRNYGYTF
TRBJ2-7 | TRBV27 | CASRTGGFYEQYF
TRBJ1-1 | TRBV5-1 | CASSLDSQPGEEAFF
TRBJ2-1 | TRBV7-9 | CASSRPGPSYNEQFF
TRBJ1-4 | TRBV6-6 | CASSRNSNEKLFF
TRBJ2-5 | TRBV10-3 | CATRAGGAPVVETQYF
TRBJ2-1 | TRBV6-1 | CASSERGEQFF
TRBJ1-1 | TRBV6-5 | CASSSGGLGKTEAFF
TRBJ2-3 | TRBV6-5 | CASSYSTGSGTDTQYF
TRBJ2-3 | TRBV6-6 | CASSLWGGAGTDTQYF
TRBJ1-6 | TRBV7-8 | CASSPRTGATYNSPLHF
TRBJ1-2 | TRBV5-1 | CASSLAWGGSGYTF
TRBJ2-5 | TRBV6-2/TRBV6-3 | CAISHRGETQYF
TRBJ2-5 | TRBV6-2/TRBV6-3 | CASSYSRGAVEETQYF
TRBJ1-3 | TRBV5-6 | CASLDSSSGNTIYF
TRBJ2-7 | TRBV19 | CASSMRGRKYEQYF
TRBJ2-5 | TRBV7-2 | CASSRGRTGFQYF
TRBJ2-5 | TRBV5-1 | CASSSPRYDSQGETQYF
TRBJ1-2 | TRBV7-9 | CASSRTGSDYGYTF
TRBJ2-3 | TRBV20-1 | CSARVLGEGTDTQYF
TRBJ2-3 | TRBV7-2 | CASSPSRPDTQYF
TRBJ2-2 | TRBV4-2 | CASSQDGLAANTGELFF
TRBJ1-5 | TRBV7-2 | CASSLGLRVGQPQHF
TRBJ1-2 | TRBV4-1 | CASSQAEQGIDGYTF
TRBJ1-2 | TRBV3-1 | CASSQDRDGYTF
TRBJ2-7 | TRBV9 | CASSAEMDPHYEQYF
TRBJ2-1 | TRBV7-2 | CASSAGLAGANEQFF
TRBJ1-5 | TRBV6-6 | CASSIPGGNSNQPQHF
TRBJ2-6 | TRBV6-5 | CASSYRQAFSGANVLTF